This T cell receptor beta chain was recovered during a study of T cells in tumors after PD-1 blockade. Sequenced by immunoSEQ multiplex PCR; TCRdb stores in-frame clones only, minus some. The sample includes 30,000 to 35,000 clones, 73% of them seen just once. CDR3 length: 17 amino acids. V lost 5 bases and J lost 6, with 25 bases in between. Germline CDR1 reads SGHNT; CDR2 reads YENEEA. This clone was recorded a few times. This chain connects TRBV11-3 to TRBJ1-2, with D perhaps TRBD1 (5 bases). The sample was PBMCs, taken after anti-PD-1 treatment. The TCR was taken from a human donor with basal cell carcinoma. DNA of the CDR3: TGTGCCAGCAGCCCGGCGCCCTCCGGGGCGTTAGGGGATGGCTACACCTTC. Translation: CASSPAPSGALGDGYTF.